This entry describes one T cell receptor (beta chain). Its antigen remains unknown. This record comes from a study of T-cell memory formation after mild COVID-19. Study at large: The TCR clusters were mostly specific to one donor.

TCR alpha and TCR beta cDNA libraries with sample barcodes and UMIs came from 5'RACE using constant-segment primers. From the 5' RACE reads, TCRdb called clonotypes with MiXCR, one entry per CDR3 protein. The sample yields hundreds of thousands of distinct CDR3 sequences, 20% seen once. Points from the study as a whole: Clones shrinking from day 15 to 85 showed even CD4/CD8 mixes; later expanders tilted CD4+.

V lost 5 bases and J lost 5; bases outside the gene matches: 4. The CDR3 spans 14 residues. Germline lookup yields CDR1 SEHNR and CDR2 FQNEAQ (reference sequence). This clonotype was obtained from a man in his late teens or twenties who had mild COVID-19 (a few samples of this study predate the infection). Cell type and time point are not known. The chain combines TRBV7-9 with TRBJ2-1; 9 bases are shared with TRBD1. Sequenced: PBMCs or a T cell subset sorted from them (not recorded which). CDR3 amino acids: CASSRDRENNEQFF. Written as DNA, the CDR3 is TGTGCCAGCAGCCGGGACAGGGAAAACAATGAGCAGTTCTTC.